A selection of T cell receptor beta chains follows, all from one sample in a study of shared clonotypes between healthy human individuals. Here immunoSEQ multiplex PCR was the method, and the copy in TCRdb shows in-frame clones only, minus some. The sample yields some 580,000 clones, more than 95% seen once. The sample comprised naive CD4+ T cells sorted from blood. The receptors were gathered from a woman younger than 45 in good health. Both conserved end residues are part of each CDR3. A D gene is named only where the DNA matches it firmly. Clone size is stated in some rows and not others, as once, few, many or a class when expanded.

V	J	D	size	CDR3	DNA
TRBV27	TRBJ2-3	NA	NA	CASSLGQGTDTQYF	TGTGCCAGCAGTTTGGGCCAGGGCACAGATACGCAGTATTTT
TRBV29-1	TRBJ1-1	NA	NA	CSVCPGATPEAFF	TGCAGCGTTTGCCCGGGGGCGACCCCTGAAGCTTTCTTT
TRBV28	TRBJ2-7	NA	NA	CASRGHPTYEQYF	TGTGCCAGCAGGGGACATCCTACCTACGAGCAGTACTTC
TRBV10-1	TRBJ2-7	NA	NA	CASSEVLSYEQYF	TGCGCCAGCAGTGAGGTTCTGTCCTACGAGCAGTACTTC
TRBV28	TRBJ2-5	TRBD2	NA	CASSKAGQLIAGGSETQYF	TGTGCCAGCAGCAAGGCGGGACAGTTAATAGCGGGAGGGTCGGAGACCCAGTACTTC
TRBV9	TRBJ1-2	NA	NA	CASSDDWDYGYTF	TGTGCCAGCAGCGACGACTGGGACTATGGCTACACCTTC
TRBV5-1	TRBJ2-6	TRBD2	NA	CASSLDSGPGRGANVLTF	TGCGCCAGCAGCTTGGACTCTGGCCCCGGGAGGGGGGCCAACGTCCTGACTTTC
TRBV21-1	TRBJ1-2	NA	NA	CASSNSGQGRNYGYTF	TGTGCCAGCAGCAATTCGGGACAGGGAAGAAACTATGGCTACACCTTC
TRBV28	TRBJ1-2	TRBD1	NA	CASRENQGAYGYTF	TGTGCCAGCAGAGAGAACCAGGGGGCCTATGGCTACACCTTC
TRBV28	TRBJ1-2	NA	NA	CASSLPPTINYTF	TGTGCCAGCAGTTTGCCGCCCACTATAAACTACACCTTC
TRBV28	TRBJ1-2	NA	NA	CASSLSGYGYTF	TGTGCCAGCAGTTTGTCGGGATATGGCTACACCTTC
TRBV7-9	TRBJ2-7	TRBD1	NA	CASSFRDRSYEQYF	TGTGCCAGCAGCTTTAGGGACAGGTCCTACGAGCAGTACTTC
TRBV6-1	TRBJ1-5	NA	NA	CASSEVWGGRPQHF	TGTGCCAGCAGTGAAGTATGGGGTGGGAGGCCCCAGCATTTT
TRBV19	TRBJ2-7	NA	NA	CASSIEFRTEQYF	TGTGCCAGTAGTATCGAGTTCCGCACCGAGCAGTACTTC
TRBV6-5	TRBJ2-7	NA	NA	CASTQSTGAYEQYF	TGTGCCAGCACTCAGTCAACAGGAGCCTACGAGCAGTACTTC
TRBV4-1	TRBJ1-6	NA	NA	CASSHLDSAPNSPLHF	TGCGCCAGCAGCCACTTAGACAGCGCCCCTAATTCACCCCTCCACTTT
TRBV6-6	TRBJ2-7	NA	NA	CASSYSAGTYEQYF	TGTGCCAGCAGTTACTCGGCTGGGACCTACGAGCAGTACTTC
TRBV7-2	TRBJ1-5	NA	NA	CASSSGRIAGQPQHF	TGTGCCAGCAGCTCAGGACGGATCGCAGGTCAGCCCCAGCATTTT
TRBV30	TRBJ2-3	NA	NA	CAWTANPAGTDTQYF	TGTGCCTGGACGGCGAACCCCGCGGGCACAGATACGCAGTATTTT
TRBV28	TRBJ1-2	NA	NA	CAIGGEYGYTF	TGTGCCATCGGAGGGGAATATGGCTACACCTTC
TRBV28	TRBJ2-2	NA	once	CASSSPGSPGELFF	TGTGCCAGCAGTTCCCCGGGGTCCCCCGGGGAGCTGTTTTTT
TRBV16	TRBJ1-2	TRBD1	NA	CASSKDRGQGYTF	TGTGCCAGCAGCAAGGACAGGGGGCAGGGCTACACCTTC
TRBV2	TRBJ2-7	TRBD1	NA	CASKPGQANYEQYF	TGTGCCAGCAAGCCGGGACAGGCGAACTACGAGCAGTACTTC
TRBV23-1	TRBJ2-1	NA	NA	CASTANEQFF	TGCGCCAGCACGGCCAATGAGCAGTTCTTC
TRBV11-2	TRBJ2-2	NA	NA	CASSLDKAGELFF	TGTGCCAGCAGCTTAGATAAGGCCGGGGAGCTGTTTTTT